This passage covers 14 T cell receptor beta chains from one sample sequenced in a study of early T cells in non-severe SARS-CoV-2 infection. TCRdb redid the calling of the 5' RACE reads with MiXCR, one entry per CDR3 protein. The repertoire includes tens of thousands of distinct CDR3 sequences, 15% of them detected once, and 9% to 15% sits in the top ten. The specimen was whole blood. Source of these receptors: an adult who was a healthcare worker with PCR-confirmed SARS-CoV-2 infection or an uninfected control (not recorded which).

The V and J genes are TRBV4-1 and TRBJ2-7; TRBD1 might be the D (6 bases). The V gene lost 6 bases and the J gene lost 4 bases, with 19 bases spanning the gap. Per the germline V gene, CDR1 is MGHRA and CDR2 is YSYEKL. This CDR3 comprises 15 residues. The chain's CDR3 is CASRRTADSSYEQYF. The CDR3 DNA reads TGCGCCAGCAGGCGCACCGCGGACAGCTCTTACGAGCAGTACTTC.

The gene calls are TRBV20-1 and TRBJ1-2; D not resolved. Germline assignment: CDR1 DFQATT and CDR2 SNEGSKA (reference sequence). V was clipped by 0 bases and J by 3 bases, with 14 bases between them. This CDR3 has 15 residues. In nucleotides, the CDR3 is TGCAGTGCTAGAGATGCTGGGCCGACCGACTATGGCTACACCTTC. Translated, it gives CSARDAGPTDYGYTF.

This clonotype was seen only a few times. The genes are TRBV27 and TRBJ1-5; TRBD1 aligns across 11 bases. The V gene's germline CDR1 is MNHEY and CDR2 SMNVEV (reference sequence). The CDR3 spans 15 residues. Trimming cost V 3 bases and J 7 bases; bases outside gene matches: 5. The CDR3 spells CASSFSGQGDQPQHF. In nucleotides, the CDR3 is TGTGCCAGCAGTTTTTCGGGACAGGGGGACCAGCCCCAGCATTTT.

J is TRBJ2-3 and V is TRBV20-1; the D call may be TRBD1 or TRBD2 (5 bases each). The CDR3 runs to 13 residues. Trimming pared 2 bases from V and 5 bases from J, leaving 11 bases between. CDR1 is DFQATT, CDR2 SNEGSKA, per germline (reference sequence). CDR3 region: CSARRGGGDTQYF. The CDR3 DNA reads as TGCAGTGCTAGAAGGGGTGGGGGAGATACGCAGTATTTT.

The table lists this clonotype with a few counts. The CDR3 loop reads CAISATGNGYTF. The CDR3 nucleotides read TGTGCCATCAGTGCGACAGGGAATGGCTACACCTTC. The genes are TRBV10-3 and TRBJ1-2, with 7 bases aligning to TRBD1. The CDR3 runs to 12 residues. The V and J ends lost 4 bases and 6 bases, in that order; junction bases with no gene match: 2. Looked up from germline, CDR1 is ENHRY and CDR2 is SYGVKD.

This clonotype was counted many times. CDR3 region: CSGIAGGIENEQFF. The CDR3 nucleotides are TGCAGCGGAATAGCGGGAGGAATTGAAAATGAGCAGTTCTTC. This sequence joins TRBV29-1 and TRBJ2-1; 10 nucleotides match TRBD2. From germline, CDR1 is SQVTM and CDR2 ANQGSEA. Trimming took 7 bases from V and 7 from J; bases not matched to a gene: 10. There are 14 residues in the CDR3.

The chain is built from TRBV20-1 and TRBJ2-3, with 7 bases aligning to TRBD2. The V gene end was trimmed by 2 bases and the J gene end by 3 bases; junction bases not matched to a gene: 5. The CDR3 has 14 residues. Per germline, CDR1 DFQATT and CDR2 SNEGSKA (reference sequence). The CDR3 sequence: CSARPGLPTDTQYF. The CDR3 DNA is TGCAGTGCTAGACCGGGACTACCTACAGATACGCAGTATTTT.

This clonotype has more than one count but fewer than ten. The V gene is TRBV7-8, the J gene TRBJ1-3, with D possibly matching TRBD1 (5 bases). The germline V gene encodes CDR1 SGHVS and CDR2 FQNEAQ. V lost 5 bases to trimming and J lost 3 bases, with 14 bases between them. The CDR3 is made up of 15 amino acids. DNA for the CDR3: TGTGCCAGCAGCCCGTCGGGGGTCAGTGGAAACACCATATATTTT. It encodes CASSPSGVSGNTIYF.

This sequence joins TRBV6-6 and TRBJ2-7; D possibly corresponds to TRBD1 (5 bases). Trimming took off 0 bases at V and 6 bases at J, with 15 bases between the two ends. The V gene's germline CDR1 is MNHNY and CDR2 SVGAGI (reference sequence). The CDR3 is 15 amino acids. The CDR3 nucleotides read TGTGCCAGCAGTTACTCGACAGTAGGCAGGGTCGAGCAGTACTTC. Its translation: CASSYSTVGRVEQYF.

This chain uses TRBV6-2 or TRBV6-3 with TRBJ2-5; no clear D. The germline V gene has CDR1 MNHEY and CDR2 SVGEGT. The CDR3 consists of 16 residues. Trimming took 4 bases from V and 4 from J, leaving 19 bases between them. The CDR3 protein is CASSSRTVEISETQYF. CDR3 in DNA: TGTGCCAGCAGTTCCCGGACCGTCGAGATTTCAGAGACCCAGTACTTC.

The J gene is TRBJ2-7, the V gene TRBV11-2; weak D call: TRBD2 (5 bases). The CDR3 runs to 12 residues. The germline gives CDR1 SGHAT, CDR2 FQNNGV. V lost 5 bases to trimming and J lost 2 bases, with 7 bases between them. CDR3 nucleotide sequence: TGTGCCAGCAGCCGGGGAACCTACGAGCAGTACTTC. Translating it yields CASSRGTYEQYF.

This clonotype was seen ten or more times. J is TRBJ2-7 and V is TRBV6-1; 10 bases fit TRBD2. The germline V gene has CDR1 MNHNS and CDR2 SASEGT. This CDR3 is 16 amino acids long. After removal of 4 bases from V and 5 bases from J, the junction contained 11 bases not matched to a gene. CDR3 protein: CASSVPTRLAGDEQYF. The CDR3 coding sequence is TGTGCCAGCAGTGTTCCGACACGCCTAGCGGGAGACGAGCAGTACTTC.

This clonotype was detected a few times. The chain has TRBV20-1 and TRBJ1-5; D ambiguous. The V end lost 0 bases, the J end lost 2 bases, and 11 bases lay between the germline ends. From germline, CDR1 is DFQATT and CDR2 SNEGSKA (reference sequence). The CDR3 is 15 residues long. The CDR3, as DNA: TGCAGTGCTAGAGATACGGGTCCCCGCAATCAGCCCCAGCATTTT. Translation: CSARDTGPRNQPQHF.

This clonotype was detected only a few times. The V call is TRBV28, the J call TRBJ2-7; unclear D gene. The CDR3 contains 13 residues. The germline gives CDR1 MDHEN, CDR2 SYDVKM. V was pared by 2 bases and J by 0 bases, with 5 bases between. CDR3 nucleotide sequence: TGTGCCAGCAGTTTAGTTACCTCCTACGAGCAGTACTTC. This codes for CASSLVTSYEQYF.